Below, one T cell receptor beta chain is given with its context. As processed by the authors: Estimation of nucleated cell counts was performed using reference gene primer amplification. Profiling relied on immunoSEQ multiplex PCR, and the TCRdb table lists in-frame clones only, not all of them. That table gives V, J and clone size, and the DNA gave D and trimming. The sample lists tens of thousands of clones, around nine tenths occurring once. V was trimmed by 4 bases and J by 12 bases, leaving 10 bases between them. The CDR3 is 11 amino acids. Germline V lookup: CDR1 SGHVS, CDR2 FNYEAQ. This sample was included in a study of blood T cell repertoires in COVID-19. Study at large: Samples representing acute and convalescent COVID-19 were sourced from the United States, Italy and Spain. PBMCs, B-cell-depleted T cells, or T cells were the source of the cDNA or gDNA that made up the material.

Sequenced: peripheral blood. This TCR derives from a woman of 80 years or more with active or convalescent COVID-19. The V gene is TRBV7-6, the J gene TRBJ1-5; the D is unclear. CDR3 protein: CASSSGPNQHF. The CDR3 coding sequence is TGTGCCAGCAGCTCGGGTCCGAACCAGCATTTT.